This T cell receptor beta chain was sequenced during a study of blood T cell repertoires in COVID-19. Study context: Acute-phase and convalescent COVID-19 samples originated in the United States, Italy and Spain. The analysed material was cDNA or gDNA that came from T cells, B-cell-depleted T cells, or PBMCs.

Germline V CDR1 and CDR2: KGHSH, LQKENI. Germline trimming cut 3 bases from V and 6 bases from J; bases unmatched to any gene: 4. CDR3 length: 15 amino acids. A few counts support this clone. Original processing notes: Estimation of nucleated cell counts relied on the amplification of reference gene primers. Here immunoSEQ multiplex PCR was the method, and the copy in TCRdb shows in-frame clones only, minus some. The DNA gave D and trimming, while V, J and clone size come from that table. The sample carries about 210,000 clones, around nine tenths recorded once. The gene calls are TRBV18 and TRBJ1-5, with 11 bases that match TRBD1. Input material: peripheral blood. The receptor was derived from a man younger than 35 with active or convalescent COVID-19. This CDR3 is CASSPRTGGSQPQHF. As DNA, the CDR3 is TGTGCCAGCTCACCCCGGACAGGGGGCTCTCAGCCCCAGCATTTT.